This TCR beta chain was captured in a study of T cell repertoires in cytomegalovirus infection. Across the whole study: Public TCR beta signatures were indicative of both CMV infection and a matching HLA type. General observations from the study: The ex vivo response was dominated by HLA-C-restricted CMV-specific TCR beta clonotypes. Based on cumulative public TCR beta family frequency, carriers of CMV plus the relevant HLA were identified.

Each CDR3 protein gets one entry after TCRdb re-called the reads with MiXCR. The data show fewer than 550,000 distinct CDR3 sequences, 26% seen once. Germline CDR1 LGHNT, CDR2 FRNRAP. After removal of 0 bases from V and 8 bases from J, the junction contained 11 bases not matched to a gene. This CDR3 has 18 residues. This clonotype was counted only a few times. Its matching antigen is unknown. The TCR originated in a human donor in good health (CMV status not recorded). Some clones in this sample may be carry-over from other donors' samples. Material: PBMCs. V gene TRBV12-5 combines with J gene TRBJ2-1, with 12 bases lining up with TRBD2. CDR3: CASGLVPRASGRDDEQFF. As DNA, the CDR3 is TGTGCTAGTGGTTTGGTACCCCGGGCTAGCGGGAGGGACGATGAGCAGTTCTTC.